This T cell receptor (beta chain) was identified during a study of blood T cell repertoires in COVID-19. For the study at large: Material from acute and convalescent COVID-19 was sourced from the United States, Italy and Spain. PBMCs, B-cell-depleted T cells, or T cells were the source of the cDNA or gDNA that made up the material.

In the study's own analysis: Using reference gene primer amplification, nucleated cell counts were estimated. Sequencing used immunoSEQ multiplex PCR; TCRdb keeps in-frame clones, though not all of them. The V and J calls and clone size come from that table; D and trimming were worked out from the DNA. Of about 100,000 clones listed, about 72% are singletons. This CDR3 region has 15 residues. The V gene lost 4 bases and the J gene lost 4 bases, with 14 bases spanning the gap. Per the germline V gene, CDR1 is LGHDT and CDR2 is YNNKEL (reference sequence). The chain recombines TRBV3-1 (or the pseudogene TRBV3-2) with TRBJ2-1; D not resolved. Sample: peripheral blood. The origin of this receptor is a man between 60 and 70 years old with active or convalescent COVID-19. The CDR3 coding sequence is TGTGCCAGCAGCCGCGTCGGTCGAGGTTACAATGAGCAGTTCTTC. Its translation is CASSRVGRGYNEQFF.